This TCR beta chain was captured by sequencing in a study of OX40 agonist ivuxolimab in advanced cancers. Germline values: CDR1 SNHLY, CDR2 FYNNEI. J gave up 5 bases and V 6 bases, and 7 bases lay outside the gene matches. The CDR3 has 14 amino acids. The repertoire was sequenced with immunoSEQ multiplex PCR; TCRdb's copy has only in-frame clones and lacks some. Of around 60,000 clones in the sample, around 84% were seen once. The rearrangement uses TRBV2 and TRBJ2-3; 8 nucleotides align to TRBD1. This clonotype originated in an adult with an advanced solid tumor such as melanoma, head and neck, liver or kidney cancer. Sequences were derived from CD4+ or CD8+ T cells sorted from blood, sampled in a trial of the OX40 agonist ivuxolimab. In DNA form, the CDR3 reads TGTGCCAGCAGGAAGACAGGGGATCAAGATACGCAGTATTTT. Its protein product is CASRKTGDQDTQYF.